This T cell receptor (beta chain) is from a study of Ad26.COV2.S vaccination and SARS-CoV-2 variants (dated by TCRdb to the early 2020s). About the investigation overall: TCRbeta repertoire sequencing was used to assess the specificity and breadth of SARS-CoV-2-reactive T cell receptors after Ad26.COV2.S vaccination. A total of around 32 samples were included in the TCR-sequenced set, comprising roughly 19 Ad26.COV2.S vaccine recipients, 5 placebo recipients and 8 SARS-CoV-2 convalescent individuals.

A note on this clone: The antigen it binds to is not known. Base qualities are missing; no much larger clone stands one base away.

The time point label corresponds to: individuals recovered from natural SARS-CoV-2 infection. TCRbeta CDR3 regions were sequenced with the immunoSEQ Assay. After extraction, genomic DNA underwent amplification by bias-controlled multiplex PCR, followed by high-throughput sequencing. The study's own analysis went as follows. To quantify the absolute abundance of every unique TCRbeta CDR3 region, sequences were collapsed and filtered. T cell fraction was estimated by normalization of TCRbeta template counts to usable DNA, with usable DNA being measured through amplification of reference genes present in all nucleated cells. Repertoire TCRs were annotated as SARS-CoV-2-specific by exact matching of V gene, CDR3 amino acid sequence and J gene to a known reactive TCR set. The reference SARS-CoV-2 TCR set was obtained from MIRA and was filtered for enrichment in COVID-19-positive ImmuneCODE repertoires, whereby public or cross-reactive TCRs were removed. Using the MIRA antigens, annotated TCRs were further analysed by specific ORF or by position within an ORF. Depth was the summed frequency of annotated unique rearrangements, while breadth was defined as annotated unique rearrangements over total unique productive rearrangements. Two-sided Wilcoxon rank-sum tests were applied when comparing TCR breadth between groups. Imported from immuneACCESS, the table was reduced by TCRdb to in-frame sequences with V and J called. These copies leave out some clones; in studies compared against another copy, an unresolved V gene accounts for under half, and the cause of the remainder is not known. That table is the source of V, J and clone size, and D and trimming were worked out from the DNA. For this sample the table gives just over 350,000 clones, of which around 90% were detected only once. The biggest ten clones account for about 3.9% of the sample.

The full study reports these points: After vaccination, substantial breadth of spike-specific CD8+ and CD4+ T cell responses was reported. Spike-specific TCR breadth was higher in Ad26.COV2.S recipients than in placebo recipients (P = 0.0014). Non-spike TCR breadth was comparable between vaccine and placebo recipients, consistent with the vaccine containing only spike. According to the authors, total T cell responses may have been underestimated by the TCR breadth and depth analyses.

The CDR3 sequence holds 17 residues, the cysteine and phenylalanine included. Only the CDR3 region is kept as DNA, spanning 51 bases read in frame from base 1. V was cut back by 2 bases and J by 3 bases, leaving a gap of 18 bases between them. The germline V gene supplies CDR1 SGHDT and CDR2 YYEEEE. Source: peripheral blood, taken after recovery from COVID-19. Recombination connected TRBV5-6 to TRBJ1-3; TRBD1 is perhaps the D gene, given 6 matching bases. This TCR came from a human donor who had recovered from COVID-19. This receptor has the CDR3 CASSLSLDRLGGNTIYF. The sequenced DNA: TGTGCCAGCAGCTTATCTCTCGACAGGCTAGGTGGAAACACCATATATTTT. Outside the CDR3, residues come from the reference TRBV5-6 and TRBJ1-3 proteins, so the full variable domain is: DAGVTQSPTHLIKTRGQQVTLRCSPKSGHDTVSWYQQALGQGPQFIFQYYEEEERQRGNFPDRFSGHQFPNYSSELNVNALLLGDSALYLCASSLSLDRLGGNTIYFGEGSWLTVV.